The clone carrying this T cell receptor beta chain has a count of ten or more. The antigen remains undetermined. Researchers took RNA transcripts and amplified the TCR beta CDR3 regions from them. Carried out on the TCR CDR3, a first-round RT-PCR used the HTBI primer set. TCRdb re-called the multiplex PCR reads through MiXCR, storing one row per CDR3 protein. The sample lists approximately 430,000 distinct CDR3 sequences, more than 15% seen once, with 7.5% to 8% in the top ten. Thyroid ultrasound and orbital computed tomography, with clinical symptoms and serum thyroxine and TRAb, informed diagnoses. The PBMCs were sourced from fresh peripheral blood (around 9.9 ml). This sample stems from a study of T cells in Graves' hyperthyroidism and ophthalmopathy. Overall study findings and caveats: Prediction of ophthalmopathy progression came a median about 6 months pre-onset.

V shed 6 bases and J shed 3 bases, with 16 bases lying between them. This CDR3 has 15 residues. Per the germline V gene, CDR1 is SGHRS and CDR2 is YFSETQ. This clonotype was sampled from a woman aged 18-35 years with Graves' hyperthyroidism. The rearrangement joins TRBV5-1 to TRBJ2-1, with TRBD1 as a possible D gene (6 bases). The sample comprised blood. CDR3 protein: CASTRDISFYNEQFF. In nucleotides, the CDR3 is TGCGCCAGCACCCGGGACATAAGCTTCTACAATGAGCAGTTCTTC.